One and the same sample provided the 5 T cell receptor beta chains below, sequenced in a study of T-cell reconstitution after alpha-beta-depleted transplantation in children (dated by TCRdb to 2016 to 2017). The sample's treatment or condition label is to be understood as: allogeneic hematopoietic cell transplantation with graft depleted of TCRalphabeta T cells and CD19 B cells. The receptor library was made with PCR. Sequencing used an Illumina HiSeq 2500. Molecular barcoding was employed in the preparation of TCR libraries, with unique molecular identifiers being used to normalize TCRbeta repertoire quantification. In TCRdb, the public reads were trimmed at Q25 with fastp and aligned with MiXCR, with productive beta chains retained. Every CDR3 protein is listed once, alongside the most common genes and DNA of its rows. This sample comprises roughly 490,000 distinct CDR3 sequences, roughly an eighth of them detected only once. Of the sample, roughly 15% falls within the top ten clones.

Here the sequenced sample was PBMCs, mostly from graft donor cells, taken 180 days after TCRalphabeta/CD19-depleted stem cell transplant. Source of these receptors: a female patient under 10 years old who had a stem cell transplant for aplastic anemia, so the T cells may come from the graft donor.

J is TRBJ2-3 and V is TRBV28; maybe TRBD2 (6 bases). Germline V CDR1 and CDR2: MDHEN, SYDVKM. V lost 8 bases, J lost 6 bases, and 18 bases lay in between. The CDR3 covers 14 residues. The chain's CDR3 is CASSTAPGRDTQYF. CDR3 bases: TGTGCCAGCTCTACCGCCCCAGGGAGGGATACGCAGTATTTT.

This clonotype was found a few times. The J gene is TRBJ2-2, the V gene TRBV6-8; TRBD1 might be the D (6 bases). Between the trimmed V and J ends, which lost 8 bases and 2 bases, there was a span of 9 bases. The CDR3 covers 13 residues. CDR1 is MNHGY, CDR2 SAAAGT, per germline. This CDR3 reads CASRDINTGELFF. DNA of the CDR3: TGTGCCAGCCGGGACATTAACACCGGGGAGCTGTTTTTT.

The genes are TRBV7-2 and TRBJ2-2; D may be TRBD1 (5 bases). V was shortened by 5 bases and J by 6 bases, with 10 bases between the two germline ends. The CDR3 runs 13 residues. The germline V gene has CDR1 SGHTA and CDR2 FQGNSA. The CDR3 coding sequence is TGTGCCAGCAGCCCCAGGGTTTCCGGGGAGCTGTTTTTT. Translating gives CASSPRVSGELFF.

This clonotype was recorded many times. The gene calls are TRBV20-1 and TRBJ2-6; D ambiguous. V was shortened by 5 bases and J by 1 base, with 9 bases between the two germline ends. The germline V gene has CDR1 DFQATT and CDR2 SNEGSKA (reference sequence). The CDR3 is made up of 14 amino acids. The CDR3 coding sequence is TGCAGTGCTCATCGGCTATCTGGGGCCAACGTCCTGACTTTC. Amino acid sequence: CSAHRLSGANVLTF.

This chain's CDR3 is CASSPGNLYEQYV. CDR3 DNA sequence: TGTGCCAGCAGCCCAGGGAACCTCTACGAGCAGTACGTC. The chain links TRBV7-2 to TRBJ2-7; a possible D gene is TRBD1 (5 bases). Germline V CDR1 and CDR2: SGHTA, FQGNSA. The CDR3 loop spans 13 amino acids. V lost 5 bases and J 3 bases, leaving 11 bases between the germline ends.